This TCR beta chain comes out of a study of T cells expressing NK-cell markers. This CDR3 has 15 amino acids. Germline V gene lookup returns CDR1 SNHLY and CDR2 FYNNEI. TCRdb reworked the 5' RACE reads into one entry per CDR3 protein, no DNA. The sample holds about 150,000 distinct CDR3 sequences. This clonotype was obtained from a man aged 18-75 years in good health. The sample was blood T cells: a sorted CD56 or NKG2C T cell subset, CD4+ or CD8+ T cells, or bulk PBMC T cells (not recorded which). The chain has TRBV2 and TRBJ1-5; TCRdb calls TRBD1, which cannot be checked without DNA. The CDR3 region is CASSDGLLGGQPQHF.